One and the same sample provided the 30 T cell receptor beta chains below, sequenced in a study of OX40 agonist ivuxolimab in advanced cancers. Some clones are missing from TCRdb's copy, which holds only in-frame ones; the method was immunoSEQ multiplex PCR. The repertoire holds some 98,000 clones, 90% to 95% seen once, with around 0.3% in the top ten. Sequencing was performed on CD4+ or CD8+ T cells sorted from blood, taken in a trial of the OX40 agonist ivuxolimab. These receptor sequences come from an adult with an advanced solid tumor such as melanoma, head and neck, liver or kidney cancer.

As DNA, the CDR3 is TGTGCCAGCAGTAGACGACAGCCTCCCTACGAGCAGTACTTC. It specifies CASSRRQPPYEQYF. V gene TRBV28 combines with J gene TRBJ2-7; D might be TRBD1 (5 bases). Trimming took off 5 bases at V and 2 bases at J, with 13 bases between the two ends. The CDR3 runs to 14 residues. In germline, CDR1 is MDHEN, CDR2 SYDVKM.

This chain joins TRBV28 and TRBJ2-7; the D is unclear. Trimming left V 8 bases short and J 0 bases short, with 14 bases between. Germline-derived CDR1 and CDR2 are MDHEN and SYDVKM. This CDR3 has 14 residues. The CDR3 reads CASLGSAYSYEQYF. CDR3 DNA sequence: TGTGCCAGCCTCGGAAGCGCCTACTCCTACGAGCAGTACTTC.

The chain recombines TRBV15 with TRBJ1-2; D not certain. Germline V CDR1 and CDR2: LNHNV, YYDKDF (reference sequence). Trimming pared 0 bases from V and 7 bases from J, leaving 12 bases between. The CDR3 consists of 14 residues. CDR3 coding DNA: TGTGCCACCAGCAGAGATCTTGCAGCCGGTGGCTACACCTTC. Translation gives CATSRDLAAGGYTF. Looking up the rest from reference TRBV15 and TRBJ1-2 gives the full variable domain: DAMVIQNPRYQVTQFGKPVTLSCSQTLNHNVMYWYQQKSSQAPKLLFHYYDKDFNNEADTPDNFQSRRPNTSFCFLDIRSPGLGDTAMYLCATSRDLAAGGYTFGSGTRLTVV.

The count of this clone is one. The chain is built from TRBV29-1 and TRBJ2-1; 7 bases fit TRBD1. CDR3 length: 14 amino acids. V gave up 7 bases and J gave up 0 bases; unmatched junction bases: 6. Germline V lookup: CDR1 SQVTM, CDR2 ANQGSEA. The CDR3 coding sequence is TGCAGCGGGGCCGGGGACAGCTCCTACAATGAGCAGTTCTTC. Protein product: CSGAGDSSYNEQFF.

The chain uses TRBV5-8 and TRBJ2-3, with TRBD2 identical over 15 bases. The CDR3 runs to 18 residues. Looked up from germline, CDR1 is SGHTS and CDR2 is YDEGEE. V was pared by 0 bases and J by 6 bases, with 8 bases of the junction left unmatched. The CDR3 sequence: CASSLGPPGTSGRDTQYF. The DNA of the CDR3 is TGTGCCAGCAGCTTGGGCCCGCCGGGGACTAGCGGGAGGGATACGCAGTATTTT. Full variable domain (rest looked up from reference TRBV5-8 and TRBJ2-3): EAGVTQSPTHLIKTRGQQATLRCSPISGHTSVYWYQQALGLGLQFLLWYDEGEERNRGNFPPRFSGRQFPNYSSELNVNALELEDSALYLCASSLGPPGTSGRDTQYFGPGTRLTVL.

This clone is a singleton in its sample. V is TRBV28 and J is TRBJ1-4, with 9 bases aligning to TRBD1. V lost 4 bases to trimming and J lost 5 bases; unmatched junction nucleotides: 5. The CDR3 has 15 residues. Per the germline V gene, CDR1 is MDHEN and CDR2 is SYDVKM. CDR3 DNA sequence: TGTGCCAGCAGTTCTTTGACAGGGGGGAATGAAAAACTGTTTTTT. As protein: CASSSLTGGNEKLFF.

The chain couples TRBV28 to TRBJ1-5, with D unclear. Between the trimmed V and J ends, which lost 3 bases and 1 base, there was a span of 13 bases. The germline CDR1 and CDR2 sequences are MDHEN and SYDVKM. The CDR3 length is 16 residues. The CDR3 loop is CASSFLGKLSNQPQHF. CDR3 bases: TGTGCCAGCAGTTTTCTGGGGAAGTTAAGCAATCAGCCCCAGCATTTT.

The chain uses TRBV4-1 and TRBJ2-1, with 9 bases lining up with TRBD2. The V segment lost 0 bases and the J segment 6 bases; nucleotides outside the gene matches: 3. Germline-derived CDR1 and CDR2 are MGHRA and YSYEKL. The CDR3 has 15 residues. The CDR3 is CASSQDGTSSNEQFF. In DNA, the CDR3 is TGCGCCAGCAGCCAAGATGGGACTAGCTCCAATGAGCAGTTCTTC.

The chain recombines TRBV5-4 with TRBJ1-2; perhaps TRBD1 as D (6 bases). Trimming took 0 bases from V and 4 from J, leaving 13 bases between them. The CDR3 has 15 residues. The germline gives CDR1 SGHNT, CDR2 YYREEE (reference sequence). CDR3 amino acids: CASSLGTAALYGYTF. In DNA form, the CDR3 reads TGTGCCAGCAGCTTGGGGACAGCTGCTCTCTATGGCTACACCTTC. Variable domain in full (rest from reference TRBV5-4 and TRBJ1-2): ETGVTQSPTHLIKTRGQQVTLRCSSQSGHNTVSWYQQALGQGPQFIFQYYREEENGRGNFPPRFSGLQFPNYSSELNVNALELDDSALYLCASSLGTAALYGYTFGSGTRLTVV.

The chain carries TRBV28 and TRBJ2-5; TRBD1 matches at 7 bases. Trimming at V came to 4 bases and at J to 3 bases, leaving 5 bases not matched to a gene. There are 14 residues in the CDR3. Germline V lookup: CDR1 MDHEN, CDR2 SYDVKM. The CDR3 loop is CASSSSRGKETQYF. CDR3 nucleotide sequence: TGTGCCAGCAGTTCATCCAGGGGGAAAGAGACCCAGTACTTC.

CDR3 DNA sequence: TGTGCCAGCAGCTTAGATATGACTAGCGTGACTAGCACAGATACGCAGTATTTT. Protein product: CASSLDMTSVTSTDTQYF. The genes are TRBV11-2 and TRBJ2-3; TRBD2 aligns across 8 bases. Per the germline V gene, CDR1 is SGHAT and CDR2 is FQNNGV. V shed 0 bases, J shed 0 bases, and the junction held 8 bases outside the gene matches. The CDR3 has 18 residues.

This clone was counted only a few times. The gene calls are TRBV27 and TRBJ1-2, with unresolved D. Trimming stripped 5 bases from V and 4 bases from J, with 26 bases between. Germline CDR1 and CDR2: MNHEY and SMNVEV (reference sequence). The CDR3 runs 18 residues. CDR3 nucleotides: TGTGCCAGCAGTAAACACCTTGAGTCCATCTTGTCCGGCTATGGCTACACCTTC. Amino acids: CASSKHLESILSGYGYTF.

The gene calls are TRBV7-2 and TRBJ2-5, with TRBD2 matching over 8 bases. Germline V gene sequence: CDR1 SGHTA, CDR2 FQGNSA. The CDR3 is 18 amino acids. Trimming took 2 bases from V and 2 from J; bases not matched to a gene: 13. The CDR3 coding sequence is TGTGCCAGCAGCTTATCGTGGGGTCCTAGCGGGCGACAAGAGACCCAGTACTTC. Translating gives CASSLSWGPSGRQETQYF. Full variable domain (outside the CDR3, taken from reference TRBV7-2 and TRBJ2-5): GAGVSQSPSNKVTEKGKDVELRCDPISGHTALYWYRQSLGQGLEFLIYFQGNSAPDKSGLPSDRFSAERTGGSVSTLTIQRTQQEDSAVYLCASSLSWGPSGRQETQYFGPGTRLLVL.

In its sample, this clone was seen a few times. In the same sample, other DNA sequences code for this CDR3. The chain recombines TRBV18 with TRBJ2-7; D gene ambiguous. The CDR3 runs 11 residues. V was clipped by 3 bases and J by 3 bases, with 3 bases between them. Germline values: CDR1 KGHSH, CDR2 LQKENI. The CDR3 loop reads CASSPGYEQYF. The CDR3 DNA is TGTGCCAGCTCACCGGGCTACGAGCAGTACTTC.

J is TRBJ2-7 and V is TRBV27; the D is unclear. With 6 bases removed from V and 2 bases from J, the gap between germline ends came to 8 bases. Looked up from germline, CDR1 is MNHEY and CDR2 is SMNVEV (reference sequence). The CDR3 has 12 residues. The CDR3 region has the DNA TGTGCCAGCAGAGGAGCAGCCTACGAGCAGTACTTC. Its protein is CASRGAAYEQYF.

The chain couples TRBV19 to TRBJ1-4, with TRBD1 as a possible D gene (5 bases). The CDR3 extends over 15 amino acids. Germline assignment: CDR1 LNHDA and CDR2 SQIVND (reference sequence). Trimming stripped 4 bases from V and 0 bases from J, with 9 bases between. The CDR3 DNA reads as TGTGCCAGTAGTAGGGGGAGCTCAACTAATGAAAAACTGTTTTTT. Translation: CASSRGSSTNEKLFF.

In DNA, the CDR3 is TGTGCCAGCAGCGTAGAACGGGAGCCCGGGGAGCTGTTTTTT. Protein product: CASSVEREPGELFF. The chain is built from TRBV9 and TRBJ2-2; TRBD2 might be the D (6 bases). Germline V gene data show CDR1 as SGDLS and CDR2 as YYNGEE. V was shortened by 0 bases and J by 6 bases, with 9 bases between the two germline ends. The CDR3 consists of 14 residues.

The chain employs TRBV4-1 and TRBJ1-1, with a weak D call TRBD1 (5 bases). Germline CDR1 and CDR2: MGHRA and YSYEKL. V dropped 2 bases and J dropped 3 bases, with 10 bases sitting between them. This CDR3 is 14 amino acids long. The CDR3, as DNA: TGCGCCAGCAGCCAACAGGGTCCCCACACTGAAGCTTTCTTT. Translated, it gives CASSQQGPHTEAFF.

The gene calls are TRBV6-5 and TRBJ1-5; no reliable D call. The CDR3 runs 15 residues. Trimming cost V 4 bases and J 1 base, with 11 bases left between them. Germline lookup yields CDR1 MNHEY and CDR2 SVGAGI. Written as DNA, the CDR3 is TGTGCCAGCAGTTCTCTTGGGGTAAGCAATCAGCCCCAGCATTTT. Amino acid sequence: CASSSLGVSNQPQHF.

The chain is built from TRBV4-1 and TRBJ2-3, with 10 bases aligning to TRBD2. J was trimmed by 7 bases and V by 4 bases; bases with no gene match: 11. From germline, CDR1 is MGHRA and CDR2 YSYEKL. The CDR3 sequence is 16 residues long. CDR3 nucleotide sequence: TGCGCCAGCAGCCTGCAAGAAGCGGGAGGGATAAATACGCAGTATTTT. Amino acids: CASSLQEAGGINTQYF.

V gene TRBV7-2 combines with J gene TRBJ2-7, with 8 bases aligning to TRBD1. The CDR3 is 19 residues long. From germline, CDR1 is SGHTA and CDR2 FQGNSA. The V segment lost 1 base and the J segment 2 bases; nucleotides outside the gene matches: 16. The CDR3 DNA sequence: TGTGCCAGCAGCTTAGGGGGTTGGGCGGAGACAGGGGACGCCTACGAGCAGTACTTC. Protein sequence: CASSLGGWAETGDAYEQYF. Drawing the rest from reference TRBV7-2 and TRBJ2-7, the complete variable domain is GAGVSQSPSNKVTEKGKDVELRCDPISGHTALYWYRQSLGQGLEFLIYFQGNSAPDKSGLPSDRFSAERTGGSVSTLTIQRTQQEDSAVYLCASSLGGWAETGDAYEQYFGPGTRLTVT.

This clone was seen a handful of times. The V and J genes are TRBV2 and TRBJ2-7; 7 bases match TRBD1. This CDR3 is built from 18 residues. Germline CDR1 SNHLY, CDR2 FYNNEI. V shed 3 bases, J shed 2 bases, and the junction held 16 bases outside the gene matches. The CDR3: CASSDDLRGGKYPYEQYF. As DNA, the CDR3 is TGTGCCAGCAGTGACGATTTGAGAGGGGGCAAGTATCCCTACGAGCAGTACTTC.

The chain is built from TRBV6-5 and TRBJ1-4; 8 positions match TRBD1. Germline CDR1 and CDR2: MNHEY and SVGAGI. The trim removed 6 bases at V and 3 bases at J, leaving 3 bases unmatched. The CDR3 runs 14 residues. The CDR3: CASSEQGANEKLFF. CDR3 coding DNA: TGTGCCAGCAGCGAACAGGGGGCTAATGAAAAACTGTTTTTT.

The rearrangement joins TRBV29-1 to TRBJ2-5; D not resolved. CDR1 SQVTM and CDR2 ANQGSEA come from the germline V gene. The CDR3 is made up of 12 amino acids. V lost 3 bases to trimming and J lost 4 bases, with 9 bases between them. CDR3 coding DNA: TGCAGCGTTGACAAGGGTGGAGAGACCCAGTACTTC. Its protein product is CSVDKGGETQYF.

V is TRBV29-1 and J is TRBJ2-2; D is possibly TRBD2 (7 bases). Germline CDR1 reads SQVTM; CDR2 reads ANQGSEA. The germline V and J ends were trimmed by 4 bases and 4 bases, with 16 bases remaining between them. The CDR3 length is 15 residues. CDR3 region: CSVVRGGVITGELFF. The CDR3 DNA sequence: TGCAGCGTTGTTAGGGGGGGAGTTATCACCGGGGAGCTGTTTTTT.

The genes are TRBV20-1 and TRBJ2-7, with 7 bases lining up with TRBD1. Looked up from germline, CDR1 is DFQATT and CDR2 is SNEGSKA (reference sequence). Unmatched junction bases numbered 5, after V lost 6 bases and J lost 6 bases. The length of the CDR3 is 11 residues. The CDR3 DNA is TGCAGTGCAAGACAGGGAATCGAGCAGTACTTC. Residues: CSARQGIEQYF.

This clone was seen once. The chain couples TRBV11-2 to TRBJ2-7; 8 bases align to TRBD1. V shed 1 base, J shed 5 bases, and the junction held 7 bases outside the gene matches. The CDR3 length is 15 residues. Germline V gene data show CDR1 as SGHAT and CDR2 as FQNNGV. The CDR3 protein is CASSLADRAKDEQYF. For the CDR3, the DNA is TGTGCCAGCAGCTTAGCGGACAGGGCTAAGGACGAGCAGTACTTC.

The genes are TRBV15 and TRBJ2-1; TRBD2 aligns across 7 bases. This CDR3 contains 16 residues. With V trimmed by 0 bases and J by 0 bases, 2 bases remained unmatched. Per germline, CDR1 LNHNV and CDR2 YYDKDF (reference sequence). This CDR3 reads CATSREAGLSYNEQFF. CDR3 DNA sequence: TGTGCCACCAGCAGAGAAGCGGGGCTCTCCTACAATGAGCAGTTCTTC.

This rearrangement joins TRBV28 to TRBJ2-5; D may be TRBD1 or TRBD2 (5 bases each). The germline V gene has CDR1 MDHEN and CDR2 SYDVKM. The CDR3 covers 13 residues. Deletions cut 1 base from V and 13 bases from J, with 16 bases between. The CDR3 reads CASSLYEGSFAYF. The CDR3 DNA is TGTGCCAGCAGTTTATATGAGGGGAGTTTCGCGTACTTC.

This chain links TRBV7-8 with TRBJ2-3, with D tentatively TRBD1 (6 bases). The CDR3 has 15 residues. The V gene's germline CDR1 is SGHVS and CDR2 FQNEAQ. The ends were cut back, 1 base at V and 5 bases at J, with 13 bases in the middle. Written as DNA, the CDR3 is TGTGCCAGCAGCTTAGTGCAGGGGTGGTTAGATACGCAGTATTTT. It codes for CASSLVQGWLDTQYF.